A single sample is the source of the 3 T cell receptor beta chains below, sequenced in a study of CD8 T cells in ankylosing spondylitis (dated by TCRdb to about 2017). The method behind the library was 5' RACE. The listed sequencing device is Illumina HiSeq 2500. TCRdb redid the processing of the public reads, applying fastp at Q25 and MiXCR, and retained in-frame beta chains. CDR3 protein duplicates are merged, each entry listing the most common genes and DNA. The sample table holds some 130,000 distinct CDR3 sequences, of which about 10% were seen once. The ten biggest clones cover less than 5% of the sample. The sequenced sample was blood, either unsorted or a sorted T cell fraction (not recorded which). The receptors shown here come from a female donor with ankylosing spondylitis or in good health (not recorded which).

This clonotype has ten or more counts. The J gene is TRBJ2-1, the V gene TRBV7-9, with D uncertain. Trimming took 2 bases from V and 2 from J, leaving 10 bases between them. Germline V lookup: CDR1 SEHNR, CDR2 FQNEAQ (reference sequence). The CDR3 consists of 15 residues. Written as DNA, the CDR3 is TGTGCCAGCAGCTTAAGGTCTGGGGCCTACAATGAGCAGTTCTTC. Protein product: CASSLRSGAYNEQFF.

This clonotype was recorded many times. The V gene is TRBV19, the J gene TRBJ2-2, with 9 positions matching TRBD1. CDR3 size: 14 residues. The V segment lost 7 bases and the J segment 7 bases; nucleotides outside the gene matches: 7. The germline CDR1 and CDR2 sequences are LNHDA and SQIVND (reference sequence). The CDR3 here is CASNPGQGSGELFF. The DNA for the CDR3 is TGTGCCAGTAACCCGGGACAGGGCAGCGGGGAGCTGTTTTTT. The full variable domain, its missing parts supplied by reference TRBV19 and TRBJ2-2, is DGGITQSPKYLFRKEGQNVTLSCEQNLNHDAMYWYRQDPGQGLRLIYYSQIVNDFQKGDIAEGYSVSREKKESFPLTVTSAQKNPTAFYLCASNPGQGSGELFFGEGSRLTVL.

This clonotype was detected many times. The CDR3 region is CASSRWFIRGLPTNYGYTF. CDR3 bases: TGCGCCAGCAGCCGCTGGTTCATCAGGGGACTCCCGACTAACTATGGCTACACCTTC. This chain links TRBV4-1 with TRBJ1-2, with a weak D call TRBD1 (6 bases). The CDR3 consists of 19 residues. Germline assignment: CDR1 MGHRA and CDR2 YSYEKL. Between the trimmed V and J ends, which lost 4 bases and 0 bases, there was a span of 24 bases.